Shown below are 5 T cell receptor beta chains from a single sample sequenced in a study of cytomegalovirus exposure and HLA in healthy donors. The PCR contained 60 Vbeta and 13 Jbeta primers. Profiled with immunoSEQ multiplex PCR; TCRdb holds only in-frame clones, not every one. The repertoire has 190,000 or so clones, 75% to 90% of them found once; the top ten carry 0.65%. The sample comprised PBMCs. The receptors were sampled from a boy aged 5-17 years in good health and CMV-seronegative.

This chain links TRBV25-1 with TRBJ2-1, with D possibly matching TRBD1 (5 bases). The ends were cut back, 5 bases at V and 4 bases at J, with 12 bases in the middle. The germline V gene has CDR1 MGHDK and CDR2 SYGVNS. This CDR3 region has 14 residues. This CDR3 is CASSSSAGYNEQFF. As DNA, the CDR3 is TGTGCCAGCAGTTCCTCCGCAGGGTACAATGAGCAGTTCTTC. Combining the CDR3 with reference TRBV25-1 and TRBJ2-1 gives the whole variable domain EADIYQTPRYLVIGTGKKITLECSQTMGHDKMYWYQQDPGMELHLIHYSYGVNSTEKGDLSSESTVSRIRTEHFPLTLESARPSHTSQYLCASSSSAGYNEQFFGPGTRLTVL.

The J gene is TRBJ2-1, the V gene TRBV4-1, with 11 bases matching TRBD2. The V gene end was trimmed by 2 bases and the J gene end by 8 bases; junction bases not matched to a gene: 8. CDR1 and CDR2 from the germline V gene are MGHRA and YSYEKL. The CDR3 sequence is 16 residues long. The CDR3 loop is CASSQIPSGGNDEQFF. The CDR3, as DNA: TGCGCCAGCAGCCAAATCCCTAGCGGGGGGAACGATGAGCAGTTCTTC.

V is TRBV9 and J is TRBJ2-5; 9 nucleotides match TRBD2. J gave up 5 bases and V 0 bases, and 8 bases lay outside the gene matches. The CDR3 is 16 amino acids. In germline, CDR1 is SGDLS, CDR2 YYNGEE. Here the CDR3 reads CASSVDLRGGRETQYF. CDR3 DNA sequence: TGTGCCAGCAGCGTAGATTTGCGGGGGGGCCGTGAGACCCAGTACTTC. Full variable domain (remainder filled in from reference TRBV9 and TRBJ2-5): DSGVTQTPKHLITATGQRVTLRCSPRSGDLSVYWYQQSLDQGLQFLIQYYNGEERAKGNILERFSAQQFPDLHSELNLSSLELGDSALYFCASSVDLRGGRETQYFGPGTRLLVL.

V is TRBV30 and J is TRBJ2-6; the D gene is possibly TRBD1 (6 bases). Trimming removed 5 bases at V and 2 bases at J, with 19 bases between. The CDR3 contains 17 residues. Germline V gene lookup returns CDR1 GTSNPN and CDR2 SVGIG (reference sequence). The CDR3 DNA follows: TGTGCCTGGGCCACAGGGAAATTGGCGACTGGGGCCAACGTCCTGACTTTC. Its protein product is CAWATGKLATGANVLTF.

The chain recombines TRBV13 with TRBJ2-7; D ambiguous. V lost 3 bases and J lost 0, with 12 bases in between. The germline V gene encodes CDR1 PRHDT and CDR2 FYEKMQ (reference sequence). CDR3 size: 15 residues. In DNA, the CDR3 is TGTGCCAGCAGCTTCCCCGGGTCTCGCTCCTACGAGCAGTACTTC. Translating it yields CASSFPGSRSYEQYF.